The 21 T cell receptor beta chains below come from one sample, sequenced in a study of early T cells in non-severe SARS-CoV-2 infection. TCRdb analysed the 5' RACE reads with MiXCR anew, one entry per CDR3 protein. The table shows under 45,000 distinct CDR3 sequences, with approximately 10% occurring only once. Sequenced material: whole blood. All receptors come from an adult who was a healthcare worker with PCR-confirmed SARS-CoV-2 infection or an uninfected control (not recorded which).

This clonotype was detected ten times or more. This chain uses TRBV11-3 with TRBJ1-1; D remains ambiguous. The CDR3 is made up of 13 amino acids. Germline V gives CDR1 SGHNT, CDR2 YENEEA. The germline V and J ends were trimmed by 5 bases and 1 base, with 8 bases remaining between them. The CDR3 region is CASSHFTNTEAFF. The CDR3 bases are TGTGCCAGCAGCCATTTTACGAACACTGAAGCTTTCTTT.

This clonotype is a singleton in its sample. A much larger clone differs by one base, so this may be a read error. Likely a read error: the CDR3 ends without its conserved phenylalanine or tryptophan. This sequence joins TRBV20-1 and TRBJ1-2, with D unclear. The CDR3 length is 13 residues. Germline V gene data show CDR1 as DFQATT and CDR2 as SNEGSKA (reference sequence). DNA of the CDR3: TGCAGCGTACCCGACAAGTCTAACTATGGCTACACCCTC. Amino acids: CSVPDKSNYGYTL.

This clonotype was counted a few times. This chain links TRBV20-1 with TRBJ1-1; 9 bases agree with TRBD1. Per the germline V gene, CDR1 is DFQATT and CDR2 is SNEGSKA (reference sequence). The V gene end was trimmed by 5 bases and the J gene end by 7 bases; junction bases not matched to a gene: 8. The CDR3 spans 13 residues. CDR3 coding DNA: TGCAGTGCTTCCCGGACAGGGGTAAATGAAGCTTTCTTT. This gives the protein CSASRTGVNEAFF.

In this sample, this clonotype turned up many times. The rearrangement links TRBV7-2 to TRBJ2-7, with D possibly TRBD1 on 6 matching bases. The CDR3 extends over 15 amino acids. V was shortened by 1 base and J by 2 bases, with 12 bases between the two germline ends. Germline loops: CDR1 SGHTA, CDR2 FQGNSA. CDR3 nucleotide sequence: TGTGCCAGCAGCTTAGGAGGACAGAGTACCTACGAGCAGTACTTC. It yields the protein CASSLGGQSTYEQYF.

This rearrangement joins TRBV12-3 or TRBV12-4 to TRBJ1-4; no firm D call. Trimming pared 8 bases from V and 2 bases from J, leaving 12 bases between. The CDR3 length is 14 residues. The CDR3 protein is CASGHGDTNEKLFF. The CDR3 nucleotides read TGTGCCAGCGGCCATGGAGACACTAATGAAAAACTGTTTTTT.

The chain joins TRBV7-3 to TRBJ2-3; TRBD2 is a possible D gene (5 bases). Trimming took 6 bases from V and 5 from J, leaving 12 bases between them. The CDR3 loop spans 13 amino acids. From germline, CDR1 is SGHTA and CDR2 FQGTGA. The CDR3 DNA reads TGTGCCAGCAGTATGGTAGCGAAAGATACGCAGTATTTT. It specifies CASSMVAKDTQYF.

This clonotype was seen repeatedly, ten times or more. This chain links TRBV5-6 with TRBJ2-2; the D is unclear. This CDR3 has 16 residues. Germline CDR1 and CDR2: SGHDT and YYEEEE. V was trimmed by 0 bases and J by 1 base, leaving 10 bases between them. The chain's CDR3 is CASSLVATVNTGELFF. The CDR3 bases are TGTGCCAGCAGCTTGGTGGCGACGGTGAACACCGGGGAGCTGTTTTTT. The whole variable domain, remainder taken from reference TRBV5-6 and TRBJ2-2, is DAGVTQSPTHLIKTRGQQVTLRCSPKSGHDTVSWYQQALGQGPQFIFQYYEEEERQRGNFPDRFSGHQFPNYSSELNVNALLLGDSALYLCASSLVATVNTGELFFGEGSRLTVL.

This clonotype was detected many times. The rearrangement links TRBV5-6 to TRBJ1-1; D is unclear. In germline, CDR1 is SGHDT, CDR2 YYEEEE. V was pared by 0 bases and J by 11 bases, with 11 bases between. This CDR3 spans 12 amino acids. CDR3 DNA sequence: TGTGCCAGCAGCTTGGCGGAAGGGCGGGCTTTCTTT. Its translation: CASSLAEGRAFF.

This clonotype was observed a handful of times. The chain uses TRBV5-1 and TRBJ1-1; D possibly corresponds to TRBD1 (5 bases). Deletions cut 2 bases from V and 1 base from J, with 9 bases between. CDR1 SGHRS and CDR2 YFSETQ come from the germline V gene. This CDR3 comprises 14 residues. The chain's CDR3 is CASSFAQGNTEAFF. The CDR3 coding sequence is TGCGCCAGCAGCTTTGCCCAGGGGAACACTGAAGCTTTCTTT.

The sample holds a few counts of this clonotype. CDR3 coding DNA: TGTGCCATCAGTGAAGCCAGAGGGGGGGATGAAAAACTGTTTTTT. This encodes CAISEARGGDEKLFF. The chain carries TRBV10-3 and TRBJ1-4; possibly TRBD1 for D (6 bases). The CDR3 sequence is 15 residues long. Germline values: CDR1 ENHRY, CDR2 SYGVKD. The germline V and J ends were trimmed by 3 bases and 6 bases, with 14 bases remaining between them.

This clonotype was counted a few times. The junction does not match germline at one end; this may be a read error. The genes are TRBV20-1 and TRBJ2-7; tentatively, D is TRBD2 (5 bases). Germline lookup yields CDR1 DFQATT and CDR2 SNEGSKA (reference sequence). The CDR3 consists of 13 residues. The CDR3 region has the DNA TGCAGTGCTATGGAGTCGGACTCCTGCGAGCAGTACTTC. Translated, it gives CSAMESDSCEQYF.

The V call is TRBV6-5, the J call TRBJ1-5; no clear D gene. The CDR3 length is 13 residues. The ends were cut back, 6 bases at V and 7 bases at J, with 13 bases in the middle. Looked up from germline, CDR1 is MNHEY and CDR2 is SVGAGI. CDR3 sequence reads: CASSPGRSQPQHF. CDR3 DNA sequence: TGTGCCAGCAGCCCGGGGAGGAGCCAGCCCCAGCATTTT.

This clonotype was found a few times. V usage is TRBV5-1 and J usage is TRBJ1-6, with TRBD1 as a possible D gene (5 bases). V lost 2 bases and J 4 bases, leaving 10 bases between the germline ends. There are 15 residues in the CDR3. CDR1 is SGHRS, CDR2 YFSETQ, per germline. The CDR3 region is CASSLIRGYNSPLHF. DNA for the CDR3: TGCGCCAGCAGCTTAATAAGGGGTTATAATTCACCCCTCCACTTT.

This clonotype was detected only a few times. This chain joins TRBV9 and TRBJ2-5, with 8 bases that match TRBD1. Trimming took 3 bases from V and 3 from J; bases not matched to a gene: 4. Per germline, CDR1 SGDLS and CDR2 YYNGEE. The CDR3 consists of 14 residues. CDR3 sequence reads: CASSEQGGKETQYF. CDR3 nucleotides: TGTGCCAGCAGCGAACAGGGGGGAAAAGAGACCCAGTACTTC.

As DNA, the CDR3 is TGTGCCAGCAGTTCTTTCATGGACCCCGGGAACACTGAAGCTTTCTTT. Its translation is CASSSFMDPGNTEAFF. V is TRBV6-2 or TRBV6-3 and J is TRBJ1-1; D gene unclear. The germline V and J ends were trimmed by 4 bases and 1 base, with 16 bases remaining between them. The CDR3 extends over 16 amino acids. CDR1 and CDR2 (germline): MNHEY, SVGEGT.

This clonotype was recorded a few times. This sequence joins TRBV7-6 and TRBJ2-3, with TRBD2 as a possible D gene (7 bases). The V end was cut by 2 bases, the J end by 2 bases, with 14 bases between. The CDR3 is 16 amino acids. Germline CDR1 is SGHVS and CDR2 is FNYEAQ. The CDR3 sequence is CASSLRAGANTDTQYF. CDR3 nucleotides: TGTGCCAGCAGCTTACGCGCGGGGGCCAACACAGATACGCAGTATTTT.

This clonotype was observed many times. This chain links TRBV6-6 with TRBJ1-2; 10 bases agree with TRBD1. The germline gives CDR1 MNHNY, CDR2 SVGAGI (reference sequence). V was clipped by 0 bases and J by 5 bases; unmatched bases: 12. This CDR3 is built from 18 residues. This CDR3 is CASSYSPIPTGGSYGYTF. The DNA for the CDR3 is TGTGCCAGCAGTTACTCCCCAATCCCGACAGGGGGCTCGTATGGCTACACCTTC.

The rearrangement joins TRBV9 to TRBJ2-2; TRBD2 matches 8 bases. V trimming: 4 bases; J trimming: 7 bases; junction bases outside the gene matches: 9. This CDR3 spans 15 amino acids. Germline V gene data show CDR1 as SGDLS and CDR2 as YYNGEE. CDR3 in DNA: TGTGCCAGCAGCCCCATTTCGGGGGGGTTCGGGGAGCTGTTTTTT. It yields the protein CASSPISGGFGELFF.

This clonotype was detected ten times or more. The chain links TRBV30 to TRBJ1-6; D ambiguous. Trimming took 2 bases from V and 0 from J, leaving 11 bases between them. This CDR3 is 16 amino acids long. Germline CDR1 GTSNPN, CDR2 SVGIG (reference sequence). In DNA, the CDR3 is TGTGCCTGGAGTCAGGACGTGAGCTCCTATAATTCACCCCTCCACTTT. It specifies CAWSQDVSSYNSPLHF.

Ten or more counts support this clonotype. In DNA form, the CDR3 reads TGCAGTGCTAGTTCTACTAGCGGGGGACGCGGAGATACGCAGTATTTT. Translation: CSASSTSGGRGDTQYF. This chain connects TRBV20-1 to TRBJ2-3, with 11 positions matching TRBD2. The germline V gene has CDR1 DFQATT and CDR2 SNEGSKA (reference sequence). The V segment lost 3 bases and the J segment 5 bases; nucleotides outside the gene matches: 10. The CDR3 spans 16 residues.

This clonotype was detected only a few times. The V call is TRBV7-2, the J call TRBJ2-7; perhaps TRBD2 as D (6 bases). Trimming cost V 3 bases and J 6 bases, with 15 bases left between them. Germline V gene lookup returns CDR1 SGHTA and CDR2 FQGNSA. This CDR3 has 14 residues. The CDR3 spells CASSLGTGSGEQYF. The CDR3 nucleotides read TGTGCCAGCAGCTTGGGGACCGGGAGTGGCGAGCAGTACTTC.